A selection of T cell receptor beta chains follows, all from one sample in a study of blood T cell repertoires in COVID-19. Sequencing was performed with immunoSEQ multiplex PCR; in TCRdb, only in-frame clones are kept and a portion is missing. The repertoire holds about 300,000 clones, with around 85% as singletons. Specimen: peripheral blood. The receptors come from a human donor with COVID-19, enrolled during active disease. The donor label of this sample is uncertain. The conserved cysteine and the conserved F or W are not part of the CDR3 here.

TRBV7-9	TRBJ2-1	ASSPLGAVNNEQF
TRBV18	TRBJ2-7	ASSPSPTQGGVEQY
TRBV18	TRBJ1-1	ASSPGTEPNTEAF
TRBV5-1	TRBJ2-2	ASSPLSGTGNTGELF
TRBV20-1	TRBJ2-5	SASPGKNRETQY
TRBV20-1	TRBJ2-2	SASRLAGALRTGELF
TRBV19	TRBJ2-2	ASRRFGTGFTGELF
TRBV30	TRBJ2-2	AWRKLGAGGPAGELF
TRBV10-3	TRBJ1-5	AIRDGTVYSNQPQH
TRBV5-4	TRBJ2-3	ASSPGLARSTDTQY
TRBV4-2	TRBJ2-1	ASSQEEGVTLNEQF
TRBV28	TRBJ2-6	ASSLLSSGANVLT
TRBV6-5	TRBJ2-5	ASPKQPTDQETQY
TRBV27	TRBJ2-7	ASSLSLFLSEQY
TRBV11-3	TRBJ2-1	ASSQRQDDEQF
TRBV6-5	TRBJ2-3	ASRDLAADTQY
TRBV19	TRBJ2-2	ASSIGSDTGELF
TRBV29-1	TRBJ2-3	SVEEGRRRGTDTQY
TRBV12-5	TRBJ1-1	ASVLGEAEAF
TRBV9	TRBJ2-3	ASSVNLARGADTQY